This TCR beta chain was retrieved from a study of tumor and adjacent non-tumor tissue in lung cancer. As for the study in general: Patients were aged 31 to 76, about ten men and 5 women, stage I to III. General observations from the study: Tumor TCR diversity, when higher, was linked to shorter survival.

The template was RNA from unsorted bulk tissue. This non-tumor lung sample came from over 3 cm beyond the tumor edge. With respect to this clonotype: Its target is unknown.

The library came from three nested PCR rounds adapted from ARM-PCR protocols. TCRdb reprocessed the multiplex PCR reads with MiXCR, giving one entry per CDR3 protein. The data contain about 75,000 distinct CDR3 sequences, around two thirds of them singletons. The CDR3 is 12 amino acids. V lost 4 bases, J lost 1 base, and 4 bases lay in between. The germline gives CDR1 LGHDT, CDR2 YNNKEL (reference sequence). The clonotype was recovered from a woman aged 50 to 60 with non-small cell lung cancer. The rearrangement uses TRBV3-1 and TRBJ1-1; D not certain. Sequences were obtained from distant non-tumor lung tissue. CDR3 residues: CASSRQNTEAFF. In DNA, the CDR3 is TGTGCCAGCAGCCGACAGAACACTGAAGCTTTCTTT. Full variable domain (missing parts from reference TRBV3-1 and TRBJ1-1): DTAVSQTPKYLVTQMGNDKSIKCEQNLGHDTMYWYKQDSKKFLKIMFSYNNKELIINETVPNRFSPKSPDKAHLNLHINSLELGDSAVYFCASSRQNTEAFFGQGTRLTVV.